A single sample gave rise to the 6 T cell receptor beta chains below, sequenced in a study of blood T cell repertoires in COVID-19. Measured with immunoSEQ multiplex PCR; TCRdb has only the in-frame clones, and not every one. The sample holds about 120,000 clones, almost 90% seen once. Sequenced input: peripheral blood. The receptors derive from a woman in her forties or fifties with active or convalescent COVID-19.

The V gene is TRBV29-1, the J gene TRBJ1-5; D is perhaps TRBD1 (6 bases). Germline V gene sequence: CDR1 SQVTM, CDR2 ANQGSEA. With 6 bases removed from V and 2 bases from J, the gap between germline ends came to 11 bases. This CDR3 spans 13 amino acids. This CDR3 reads CSVGGEGNQPQHF. The DNA for the CDR3 is TGCAGCGTAGGGGGGGAGGGCAATCAGCCCCAGCATTTT. The full variable domain, completed using reference TRBV29-1 and TRBJ1-5, is SAVISQKPSRDICQRGTSLTIQCQVDSQVTMMFWYRQQPGQSLTLIATANQGSEATYESGFVIDKFPISRPNLTFSTLTVSNMSPEDSSIYLCSVGGEGNQPQHFGDGTRLSIL.

This chain joins TRBV21-1 and TRBJ2-7; the table names TRBD2, a call not compared with the DNA. TRBV21-1 is a listed pseudogene. The CDR3 runs 16 residues. CDR3 sequence (DNA): TGTGCCAGCGCTGGACTAGAAAAAGCGAGCTCCTACGAGCAGTACTTC. Its translation is CASAGLEKASSYEQYF.

The V and J genes are TRBV3-1 (or the pseudogene TRBV3-2) and TRBJ1-6; no reliable D call. The CDR3 sequence is 13 residues long. The germline V gene has CDR1 LGHDT and CDR2 YNNKEL (reference sequence). Trimming shortened V by 3 bases and J by 6 bases, and 6 bases separated the two germline ends. Here the CDR3 DNA reads TGTGCCAGCAGCCAGGCCACTAATTCACCCCTCCACTTT. It translates to CASSQATNSPLHF.

This clone was observed once. This chain uses TRBV7-2 with TRBJ2-3; the match to TRBD2 covers 14 bases. The CDR3 length is 17 residues. V was pared by 5 bases and J by 0 bases, with 4 bases of the junction left unmatched. Germline V gene data show CDR1 as SGHTA and CDR2 as FQGNSA. The CDR3 spells CASSKGLAGGSTDTQYF. The CDR3 DNA is TGTGCCAGCAGCAAAGGACTAGCGGGAGGAAGCACAGATACGCAGTATTTT.

CDR3 sequence: CASGHRGVATNEKLFF. Here the CDR3 DNA reads TGTGCCAGCGGCCACAGGGGGGTCGCAACTAATGAAAAACTGTTTTTT. The chain is built from TRBV5-8 and TRBJ1-4; 8 bases line up with TRBD1. Germline CDR1 reads SGHTS; CDR2 reads YDEGEE. This CDR3 comprises 16 residues. Unmatched junction bases numbered 8, after V lost 7 bases and J lost 0 bases.

J is TRBJ1-6 and V is TRBV28, with 8 bases lining up with TRBD1. The CDR3 loop spans 16 amino acids. Trimming took 6 bases from V and 7 from J; bases not matched to a gene: 11. From germline, CDR1 is MDHEN and CDR2 SYDVKM. CDR3 residues: CASRDEQGGRNSPLHF. The DNA for the CDR3 is TGTGCCAGCAGGGATGAACAGGGGGGAAGGAATTCACCCCTCCACTTT.